The present T cell receptor (beta chain) was sequenced within a study of CD4 and CD8 cells across lung adenocarcinoma regions. TCRdb re-called the PCR reads with MiXCR, one entry per CDR3 protein. The data show approximately 12,000 distinct CDR3 sequences, 40% to 50% seen once. The CDR3 consists of 15 residues. The trim removed 8 bases at V and 11 bases at J, leaving 19 bases unmatched. Germline-derived CDR1 and CDR2 are MNHNS and SASEGT. Sequencing was performed on CD8+ T cells from the margin of a lung tumor. The J gene is TRBJ2-3, the V gene TRBV6-1; 7 bases agree with TRBD1. The receptor was derived from a female donor with lung adenocarcinoma. The CD4 and CD8 labels of this study may be unreliable. In DNA form, the CDR3 reads TGTGCCAGCGAACGACAGGGAGTGCGGACCGAGAAGCAGTATTTT. Protein product: CASERQGVRTEKQYF.